The 25 T cell receptor beta chains below come from one sample, sequenced in a study of beta chain features in type 1 diabetes (dated by TCRdb to the late 2010s). Libraries were constructed by the immunoSEQ multiplex PCR assay. The entire amount of isolated RNA was reverse transcribed using the High Capacity cDNA Reverse Transcription Kit, so the sequenced TCRB transcripts were expressed ones. TCRdb stores this immuneACCESS table with in-frame sequences only. Part of the clones is absent; in the studies checked, under half of the shortfall reflects unresolved V genes, and no reason is known for the rest. For this sample there are roughly 180,000 clones; about 13% appear just once. Together, the top ten hold about 0.59% of the sample. Sequenced input: central memory CD4+ T cells from blood. Receptors were obtained from a woman aged 18 to 35 in good health.

The chain employs TRBV28 and TRBJ1-2; no reliable D call. CDR1 and CDR2 (germline): MDHEN, SYDVKM. The CDR3 runs to 13 residues. The V gene lost 4 bases and the J gene lost 5 bases, with 11 bases spanning the gap. The CDR3 is CASSWEARYGYTF. The CDR3 region has the DNA TGTGCCAGCAGTTGGGAGGCCAGATATGGCTACACCTTC.

As DNA, the CDR3 is TGTGCCAGCTCAGACGCCCCGGGAATCCGGAGCACCGGGGAGCTGTTTTTT. Amino acid sequence: CASSDAPGIRSTGELFF. The V and J genes are TRBV18 and TRBJ2-2; D might be TRBD2 (5 bases). The germline gives CDR1 KGHSH, CDR2 LQKENI. V was shortened by 5 bases and J by 4 bases, with 20 bases between the two germline ends. CDR3 length: 17 amino acids. The full variable domain, its missing parts supplied by reference TRBV18 and TRBJ2-2, is NAGVMQNPRHLVRRRGQEARLRCSPMKGHSHVYWYRQLPEEGLKFMVYLQKENIIDESGMPKERFSAEFPKEGPSILRIQQVVRGDSAAYFCASSDAPGIRSTGELFFGEGSRLTVL.

This rearrangement joins TRBV27 to TRBJ2-2; 8 bases match TRBD2. Trimming removed 6 bases from V and 7 bases from J; junction bases left unmatched: 10. This CDR3 comprises 15 residues. Germline V lookup: CDR1 MNHEY, CDR2 SMNVEV (reference sequence). The CDR3 DNA follows: TGTGCCAGCAGCCGGGAGCGGGAGCGTGGCGGGGAGCTGTTTTTT. It translates to CASSRERERGGELFF.

This sequence joins TRBV7-2 and TRBJ1-4, with 7 nucleotides matching TRBD1. V lost 5 bases, J lost 8 bases, and 8 bases stayed unmatched. The CDR3 sequence is 14 residues long. Germline-derived CDR1 and CDR2 are SGHTA and FQGNSA. This CDR3 reads CASSGLTGNEKLFF. In nucleotides, the CDR3 is TGTGCCAGCAGCGGACTGACAGGGAACGAAAAACTGTTTTTT.

J is TRBJ2-3 and V is TRBV30; 11 bases map to TRBD2. The CDR3 length is 14 residues. Germline loops: CDR1 GTSNPN, CDR2 SVGIG (reference sequence). The junction had 3 bases not matched to a gene; V was cut back by 5 bases and J by 2 bases. CDR3 sequence: CAWGTSGNTDTQYF. The CDR3 nucleotides read TGTGCCTGGGGGACTAGCGGTAACACAGATACGCAGTATTTT.

This clone was seen more than once but under ten times. The chain joins TRBV28 to TRBJ2-7, with TRBD2 matching over 9 bases. The CDR3 is made up of 18 amino acids. V gave up 3 bases and J gave up 1 base; unmatched junction bases: 13. Germline CDR1 is MDHEN and CDR2 is SYDVKM. In nucleotides, the CDR3 is TGTGCCAGCAGTTTGCCTTTGGGGGCGGGAGGGCCTTCCTACGAGCAGTACTTC. It translates to CASSLPLGAGGPSYEQYF.

This chain joins TRBV9 and TRBJ2-7; 10 bases are shared with TRBD2. The V gene end was trimmed by 0 bases and the J gene end by 8 bases; junction bases not matched to a gene: 8. Germline lookup yields CDR1 SGDLS and CDR2 YYNGEE. The CDR3 spans 15 residues. The CDR3 coding sequence is TGTGCCAGCAGCGTAGGTCGACTAGCGGGTACCAAGCAGTACTTC. The encoded protein is CASSVGRLAGTKQYF.

CDR3 sequence: CASREVGAKETQYF. The CDR3 DNA follows: TGTGCCAGCAGGGAGGTGGGGGCCAAGGAGACCCAGTACTTC. The J gene is TRBJ2-5, the V gene TRBV5-6; a weak D match, TRBD1 (6 bases). V was shortened by 5 bases and J by 5 bases, with 16 bases between the two germline ends. This CDR3 has 14 residues. Germline lookup yields CDR1 SGHDT and CDR2 YYEEEE.

V and J are TRBV28 and TRBJ1-2, with D perhaps matching TRBD1 (5 bases). The germline V and J ends were trimmed by 2 bases and 5 bases, with 9 bases remaining between them. Germline CDR1 MDHEN, CDR2 SYDVKM. The CDR3 runs to 13 residues. In DNA, the CDR3 is TGTGCCAGCAGTTTACAGGGAAGGTATGGCTACACCTTC. Residues: CASSLQGRYGYTF.

The chain uses TRBV29-1 and TRBJ2-7; 9 nucleotides line up with TRBD1. V trimming: 3 bases; J trimming: 2 bases; junction bases outside the gene matches: 8. There are 15 residues in the CDR3. Germline values: CDR1 SQVTM, CDR2 ANQGSEA. The CDR3 nucleotides read TGCAGCGTTGATACTGGGACAGGGATCCCCTACGAGCAGTACTTC. Amino acid sequence: CSVDTGTGIPYEQYF.

V is TRBV20-1 and J is TRBJ1-2; possibly TRBD1 for D (5 bases). Trimming shortened V by 6 bases and J by 4 bases, and 9 bases separated the two germline ends. The length of the CDR3 is 11 residues. CDR1 and CDR2 (germline): DFQATT, SNEGSKA (reference sequence). The CDR3 DNA is TGCAGTGCAACTGACAGCTATGGCTACACCTTC. The encoded protein is CSATDSYGYTF.

J is TRBJ2-3 and V is TRBV9; D is perhaps TRBD2 (6 bases). Trimming cost V 3 bases and J 0 bases, with 14 bases left between them. The germline gives CDR1 SGDLS, CDR2 YYNGEE. The CDR3 is made up of 16 amino acids. The CDR3 DNA reads TGTGCCAGCAGCGCTCAGACGGGACTCAGCACAGATACGCAGTATTTT. It encodes CASSAQTGLSTDTQYF.

This clone was seen more than once but under ten times. The rearrangement links TRBV18 to TRBJ2-7; 9 bases map to TRBD1. The CDR3 sequence is 14 residues long. Looked up from germline, CDR1 is KGHSH and CDR2 is LQKENI. With 6 bases clipped from V and 0 bases from J, the junction kept 3 bases outside the gene matches. The CDR3 bases are TGTGCCAGCTCTCCGGACAGGGGCTCCTACGAGCAGTACTTC. Its translation: CASSPDRGSYEQYF.

The V and J genes are TRBV9 and TRBJ1-3, with D possibly matching TRBD1 (6 bases). The germline V gene encodes CDR1 SGDLS and CDR2 YYNGEE. With 3 bases removed from V and 0 bases from J, the gap between germline ends came to 13 bases. This CDR3 has 16 amino acids. The CDR3 DNA sequence: TGTGCCAGCAGCGGAGAGACAGGCTTCTCTGGAAACACCATATATTTT. It codes for CASSGETGFSGNTIYF.

This clone has just a few counts. The genes are TRBV28 and TRBJ1-5, with TRBD1 matching 8 bases. Germline CDR1 MDHEN, CDR2 SYDVKM. Trimming removed 5 bases from V and 5 bases from J; junction bases left unmatched: 11. CDR3 length equals 16 residues. CDR3 region: CASSPGQGRGYQPQHF. CDR3 nucleotides: TGTGCCAGCAGTCCCGGACAGGGAAGAGGGTATCAGCCCCAGCATTTT.

This clone was found a few times. The chain employs TRBV5-1 and TRBJ2-7; the D gene is possibly TRBD1 (6 bases). The V end was cut by 0 bases, the J end by 1 base, with 8 bases between. This CDR3 region has 14 residues. The germline CDR1 and CDR2 sequences are SGHRS and YFSETQ. The CDR3 DNA reads as TGCGCCAGCAGCTTGGCCGACAGGTCCTACGAGCAGTACTTC. As protein: CASSLADRSYEQYF.

This chain links TRBV6-5 with TRBJ1-2; 10 nucleotides agree with TRBD1. Trimming took 8 bases from V and 2 from J; bases not matched to a gene: 8. The germline gives CDR1 MNHEY, CDR2 SVGAGI. This CDR3 has 15 amino acids. The CDR3 nucleotides read TGTGCCAGCGGGGACAGGGGCGGACCCAACTATGGCTACACCTTC. This gives the protein CASGDRGGPNYGYTF.

This clone was seen only a few times. This specimen includes other DNA sequences encoding the same CDR3. The V and J genes are TRBV30 and TRBJ1-4; perhaps TRBD1 as D (6 bases). The germline V gene encodes CDR1 GTSNPN and CDR2 SVGIG (reference sequence). The CDR3 contains 13 residues. Deletions cut 2 bases from V and 7 bases from J, with 11 bases between. CDR3 in amino acids: CAWSPRGAEKLFF. CDR3 nucleotides: TGTGCCTGGAGTCCTCGGGGGGCTGAAAAACTGTTTTTT.

The chain has TRBV15 and TRBJ2-1; 9 positions match TRBD2. Germline V lookup: CDR1 LNHNV, CDR2 YYDKDF (reference sequence). The CDR3 loop spans 16 amino acids. Trimming removed 8 bases from V and 7 bases from J; junction bases left unmatched: 15. The CDR3 is CATSKFVAGVGNEQFF. The DNA of the CDR3 is TGTGCCACCTCCAAATTCGTAGCGGGAGTGGGTAATGAGCAGTTCTTC.

Only a few counts were recorded for this clone. The chain is built from TRBV6-6 and TRBJ2-7; 12 bases are a match to TRBD1. CDR3 size: 15 residues. The germline CDR1 and CDR2 sequences are MNHNY and SVGAGI (reference sequence). V lost 6 bases, J lost 4 bases, and 7 bases stayed unmatched. The CDR3 DNA sequence: TGTGCCAGCAGCACCGGGACAGGGGGCAGGTACGAGCAGTACTTC. It encodes CASSTGTGGRYEQYF.

The rearrangement joins TRBV28 to TRBJ2-3, with D tentatively TRBD1 (6 bases). Germline V gene sequence: CDR1 MDHEN, CDR2 SYDVKM. The CDR3 runs to 17 residues. V was shortened by 4 bases and J by 0 bases, with 17 bases between the two germline ends. The CDR3 coding sequence is TGTGCCAGCAGTTCTCGGCAGGGGACACCTAGCACAGATACGCAGTATTTT. Translation: CASSSRQGTPSTDTQYF. The complete variable domain, with remaining parts taken from reference TRBV28 and TRBJ2-3, reads DVKVTQSSRYLVKRTGEKVFLECVQDMDHENMFWYRQDPGLGLRLIYFSYDVKMKEKGDIPEGYSVSREKKERFSLILESASTNQTSMYLCASSSRQGTPSTDTQYFGPGTRLTVL.

The genes are TRBV15 and TRBJ1-4; TRBD1 matches at 9 bases. Germline V gives CDR1 LNHNV, CDR2 YYDKDF (reference sequence). The CDR3 runs to 17 residues. The trim removed 0 bases at V and 11 bases at J, leaving 13 bases unmatched. CDR3 sequence: CATSRDLWAGQGWKLFF. The CDR3 nucleotides read TGTGCCACCAGCAGAGATCTTTGGGCGGGACAGGGATGGAAACTGTTTTTT.

The chain combines TRBV27 with TRBJ2-7; tentatively, D is TRBD2 (5 bases). Germline V lookup: CDR1 MNHEY, CDR2 SMNVEV (reference sequence). Trimming pared 7 bases from V and 2 bases from J, leaving 15 bases between. This CDR3 has 14 amino acids. CDR3 in DNA: TGTGCCAGCACCCGGGCGGGCAGCACCTACGAGCAGTACTTC. It specifies CASTRAGSTYEQYF.

The gene calls are TRBV14 and TRBJ2-7, with D possibly matching TRBD2 (8 bases). The germline V gene encodes CDR1 SGHDN and CDR2 FVKESK. Trimming took 4 bases from V and 7 from J, leaving 23 bases between them. The CDR3 contains 16 residues. The chain's CDR3 is CASSPINRGLVEEQYF. In DNA, the CDR3 is TGTGCCAGCAGCCCGATTAACAGGGGACTAGTCGAGGAGCAGTACTTC.

The rearrangement links TRBV18 to TRBJ1-2; 12 bases map to TRBD1. This CDR3 is built from 16 residues. Germline V CDR1 and CDR2: KGHSH, LQKENI. With 0 bases clipped from V and 7 bases from J, the junction kept 6 bases outside the gene matches. The CDR3 bases are TGTGCCAGCTCACCACCGGGGGGACAGGGGGCCTCTGGCTACACCTTC. Translation gives CASSPPGGQGASGYTF.